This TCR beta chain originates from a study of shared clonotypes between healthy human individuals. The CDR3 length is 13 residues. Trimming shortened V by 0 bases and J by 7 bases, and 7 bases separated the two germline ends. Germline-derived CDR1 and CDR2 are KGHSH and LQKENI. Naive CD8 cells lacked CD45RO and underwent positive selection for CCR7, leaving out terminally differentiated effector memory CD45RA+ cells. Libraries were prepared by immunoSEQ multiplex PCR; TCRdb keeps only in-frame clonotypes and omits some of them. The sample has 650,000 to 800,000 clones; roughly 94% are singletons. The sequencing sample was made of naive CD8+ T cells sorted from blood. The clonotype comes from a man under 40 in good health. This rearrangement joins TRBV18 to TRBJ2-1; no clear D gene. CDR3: CASSPPERNEQFF. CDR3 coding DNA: TGTGCCAGCTCACCACCGGAACGGAATGAGCAGTTCTTC.